The sequence of this T cell receptor (beta chain) was determined in a study of T-cell reconstitution after alpha-beta-depleted transplantation in children. TCRbeta library construction was performed incorporating unique molecular identifiers. One entry per CDR3 protein results from TCRdb running MiXCR on the PCR reads. The table lists 700,000 to 950,000 distinct CDR3 sequences, 15% to 20% of them singletons, with roughly 5% in the top ten. This CDR3 has 13 amino acids. Looked up from germline, CDR1 is MGHRA and CDR2 is YSYEKL. V lost 5 bases, J lost 3 bases, and 11 bases lay in between. The material sequenced was PBMCs, mostly from graft donor cells, taken 360 days after TCRalphabeta/CD19-depleted stem cell transplant. The receptor was isolated from a male patient aged 10 to 17 who had a stem cell transplant for acute lymphoblastic leukemia, so the T cells may come from the graft donor. The chain employs TRBV4-1 and TRBJ2-7; D possibly matches TRBD1 or TRBD2 (5 bases each). This chain's CDR3 is CASSVGRVYEQYF. Here the CDR3 DNA reads TGCGCCAGCAGCGTGGGGCGGGTCTACGAGCAGTACTTC.